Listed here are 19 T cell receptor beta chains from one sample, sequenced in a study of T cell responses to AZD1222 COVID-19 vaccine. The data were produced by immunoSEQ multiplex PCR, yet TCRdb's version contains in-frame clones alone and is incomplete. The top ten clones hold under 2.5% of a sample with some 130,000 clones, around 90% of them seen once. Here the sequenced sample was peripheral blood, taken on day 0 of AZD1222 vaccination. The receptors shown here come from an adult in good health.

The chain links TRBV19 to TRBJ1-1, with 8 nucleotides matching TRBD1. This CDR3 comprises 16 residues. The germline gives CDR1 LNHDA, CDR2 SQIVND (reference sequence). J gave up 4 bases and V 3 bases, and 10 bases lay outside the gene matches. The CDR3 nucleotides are TGTGCCAGTAGTATCTGGGTCGGCCAGGGGGCCACTGAAGCTTTCTTT. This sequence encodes CASSIWVGQGATEAFF.

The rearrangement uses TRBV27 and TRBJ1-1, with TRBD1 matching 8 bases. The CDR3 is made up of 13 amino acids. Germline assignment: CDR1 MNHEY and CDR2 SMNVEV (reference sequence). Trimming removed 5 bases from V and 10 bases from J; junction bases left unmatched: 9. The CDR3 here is CASSPRQGMVAFF. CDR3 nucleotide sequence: TGTGCCAGCAGTCCCCGACAGGGGATGGTAGCTTTCTTT.

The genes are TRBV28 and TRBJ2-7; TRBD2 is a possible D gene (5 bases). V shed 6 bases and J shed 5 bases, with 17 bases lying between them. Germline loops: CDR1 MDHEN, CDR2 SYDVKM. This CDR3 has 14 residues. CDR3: CASRRGSESNEQYF. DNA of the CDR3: TGTGCCAGCAGGCGAGGTAGCGAGAGTAACGAGCAGTACTTC.

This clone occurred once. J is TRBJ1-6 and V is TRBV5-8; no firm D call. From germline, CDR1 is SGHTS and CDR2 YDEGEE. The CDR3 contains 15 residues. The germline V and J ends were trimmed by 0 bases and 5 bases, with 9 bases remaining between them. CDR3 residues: CASSLGPSDNSPLHF. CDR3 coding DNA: TGTGCCAGCAGCTTGGGGCCTTCAGATAATTCACCCCTCCACTTT.

CDR3 loop: CASSQGQGSTYEQYF. CDR3 coding DNA: TGCGCCAGCAGCCAGGGACAGGGGTCAACCTACGAGCAGTACTTC. The chain carries TRBV5-1 and TRBJ2-7; 10 positions agree with TRBD1. The CDR3 extends over 15 amino acids. Germline CDR1 and CDR2: SGHRS and YFSETQ. V shed 4 bases and J 2 bases; nucleotides not matched to a gene: 6. The full variable domain, completed using reference TRBV5-1 and TRBJ2-7, is KAGVTQTPRYLIKTRGQQVTLSCSPISGHRSVSWYQQTPGQGLQFLFEYFSETQRNKGNFPGRFSGRQFSNSRSEMNVSTLELGDSALYLCASSQGQGSTYEQYFGPGTRLTVT.

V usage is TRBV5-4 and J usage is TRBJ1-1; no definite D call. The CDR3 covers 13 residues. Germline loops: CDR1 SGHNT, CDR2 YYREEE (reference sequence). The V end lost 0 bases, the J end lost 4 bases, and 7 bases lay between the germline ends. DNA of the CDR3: TGTGCCAGCAGCTTGGTGGCTAGCACTGAAGCTTTCTTT. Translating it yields CASSLVASTEAFF.

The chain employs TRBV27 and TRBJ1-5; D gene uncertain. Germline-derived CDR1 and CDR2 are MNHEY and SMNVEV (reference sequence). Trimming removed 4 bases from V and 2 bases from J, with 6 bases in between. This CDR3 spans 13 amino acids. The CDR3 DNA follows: TGTGCCAGCAGTTCGCATGGCAATCAGCCCCAGCATTTT. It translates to CASSSHGNQPQHF.

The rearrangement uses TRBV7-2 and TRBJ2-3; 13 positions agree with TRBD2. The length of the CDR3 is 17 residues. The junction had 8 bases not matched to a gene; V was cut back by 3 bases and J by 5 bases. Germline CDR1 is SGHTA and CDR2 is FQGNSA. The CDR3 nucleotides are TGTGCCAGCAGCTTCGATACTAGCGGGGGGGCAGTAGATACGCAGTATTTT. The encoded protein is CASSFDTSGGAVDTQYF.

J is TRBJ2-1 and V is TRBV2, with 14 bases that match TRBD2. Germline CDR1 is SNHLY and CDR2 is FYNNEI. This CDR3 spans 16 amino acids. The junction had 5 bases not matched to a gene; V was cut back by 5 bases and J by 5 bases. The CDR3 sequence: CASSPGTSGSNNEQFF. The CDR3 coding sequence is TGTGCCAGCAGTCCTGGGACTAGCGGGAGTAACAATGAGCAGTTCTTC.

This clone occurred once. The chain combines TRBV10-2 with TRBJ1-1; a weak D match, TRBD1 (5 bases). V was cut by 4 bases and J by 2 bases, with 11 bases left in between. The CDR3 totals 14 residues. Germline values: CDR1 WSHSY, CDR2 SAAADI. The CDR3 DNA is TGCGCCAGCAGTGTGCAGGGTATAAACACTGAAGCTTTCTTT. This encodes CASSVQGINTEAFF.

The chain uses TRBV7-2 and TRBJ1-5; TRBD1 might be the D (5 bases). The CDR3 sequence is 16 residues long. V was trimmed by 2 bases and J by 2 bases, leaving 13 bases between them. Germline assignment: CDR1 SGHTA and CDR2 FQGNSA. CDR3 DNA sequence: TGTGCCAGCAGCTTAAGTATGCAGGGTGGCAATCAGCCCCAGCATTTT. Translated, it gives CASSLSMQGGNQPQHF.

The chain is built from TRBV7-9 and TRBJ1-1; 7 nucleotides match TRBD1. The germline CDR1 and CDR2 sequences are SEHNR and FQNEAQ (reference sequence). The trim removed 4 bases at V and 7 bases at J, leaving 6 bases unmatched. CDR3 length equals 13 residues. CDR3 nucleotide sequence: TGTGCCAGCAGCTGGGCGGGACAGTATGAAGCTTTCTTT. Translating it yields CASSWAGQYEAFF.

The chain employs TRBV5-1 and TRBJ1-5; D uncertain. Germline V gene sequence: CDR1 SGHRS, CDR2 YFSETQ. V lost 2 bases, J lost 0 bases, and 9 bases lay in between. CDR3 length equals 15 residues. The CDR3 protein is CASSLDGYSNQPQHF. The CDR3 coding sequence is TGCGCCAGCAGCTTAGACGGATATAGCAATCAGCCCCAGCATTTT.

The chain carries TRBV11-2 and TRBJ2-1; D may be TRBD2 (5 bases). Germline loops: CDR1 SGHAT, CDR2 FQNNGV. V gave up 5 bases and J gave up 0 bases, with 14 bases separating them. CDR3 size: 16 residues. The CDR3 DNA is TGTGCCAGCAGCCTACCAGCGGAAAGCTCCTACAATGAGCAGTTCTTC. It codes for CASSLPAESSYNEQFF.

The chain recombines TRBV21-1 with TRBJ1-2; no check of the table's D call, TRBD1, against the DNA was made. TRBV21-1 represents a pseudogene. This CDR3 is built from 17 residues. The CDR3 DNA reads TGTGCCAGCAGCACCAGAGGCGGCAGGGCTGGAGACTATGGCTACACCTTC. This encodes CASSTRGGRAGDYGYTF.

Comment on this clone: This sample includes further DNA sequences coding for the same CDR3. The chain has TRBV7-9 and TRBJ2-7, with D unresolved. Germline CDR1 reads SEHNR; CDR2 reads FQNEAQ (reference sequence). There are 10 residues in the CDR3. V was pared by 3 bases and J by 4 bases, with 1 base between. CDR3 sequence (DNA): TGTGCCAGCAGCTTGTACGAGCAGTACTTC. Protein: CASSLYEQYF.

The CDR3 DNA is TGTGCCAGCAGGGGGACAGGGAAAGTGGAGCAGTACTTC. Translated: CASRGTGKVEQYF. V usage is TRBV12-3 or TRBV12-4 and J usage is TRBJ2-7; 9 nucleotides agree with TRBD1. Trimming at V came to 6 bases and at J to 7 bases, leaving 7 bases not matched to a gene. The CDR3 totals 13 residues.

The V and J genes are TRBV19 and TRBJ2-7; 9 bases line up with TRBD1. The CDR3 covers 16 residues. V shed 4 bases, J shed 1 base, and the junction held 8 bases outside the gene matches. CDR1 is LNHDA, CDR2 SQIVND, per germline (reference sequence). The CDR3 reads CASSRDRAKPSYEQYF. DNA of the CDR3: TGTGCCAGTAGTAGGGACAGGGCTAAACCGTCCTACGAGCAGTACTTC.

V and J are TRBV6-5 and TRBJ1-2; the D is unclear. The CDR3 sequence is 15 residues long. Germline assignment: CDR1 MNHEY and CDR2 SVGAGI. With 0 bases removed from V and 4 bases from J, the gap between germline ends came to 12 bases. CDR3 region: CASSYSAGTSYGYTF. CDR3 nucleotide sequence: TGTGCCAGCAGTTACTCGGCAGGTACCAGCTATGGCTACACCTTC.